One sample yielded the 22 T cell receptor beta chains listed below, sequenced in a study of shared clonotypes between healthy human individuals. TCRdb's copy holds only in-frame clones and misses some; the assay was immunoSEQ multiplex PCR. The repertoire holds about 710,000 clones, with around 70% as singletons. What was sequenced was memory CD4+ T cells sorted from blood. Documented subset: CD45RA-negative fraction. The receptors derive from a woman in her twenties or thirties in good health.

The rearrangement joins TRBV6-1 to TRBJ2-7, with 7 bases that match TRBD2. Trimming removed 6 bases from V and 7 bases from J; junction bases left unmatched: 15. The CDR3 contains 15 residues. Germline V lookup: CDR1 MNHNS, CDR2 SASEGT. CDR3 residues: CASRAALAELDEQYF. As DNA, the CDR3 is TGTGCCAGCAGAGCCGCCCTAGCGGAGTTGGATGAGCAGTACTTC.

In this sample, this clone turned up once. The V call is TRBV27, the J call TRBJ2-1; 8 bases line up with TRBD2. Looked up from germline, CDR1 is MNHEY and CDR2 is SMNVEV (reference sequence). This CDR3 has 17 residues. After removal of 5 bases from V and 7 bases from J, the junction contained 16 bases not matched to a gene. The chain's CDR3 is CASSNAPGAGGRNEQFF. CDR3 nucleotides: TGTGCCAGCAGTAACGCTCCGGGGGCGGGAGGCCGAAATGAGCAGTTCTTC.

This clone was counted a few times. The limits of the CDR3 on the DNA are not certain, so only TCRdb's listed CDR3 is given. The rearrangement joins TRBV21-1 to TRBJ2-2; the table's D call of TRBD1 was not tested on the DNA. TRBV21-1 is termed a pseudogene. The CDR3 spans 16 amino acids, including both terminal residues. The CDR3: CASSKVGQGNTGELFF.

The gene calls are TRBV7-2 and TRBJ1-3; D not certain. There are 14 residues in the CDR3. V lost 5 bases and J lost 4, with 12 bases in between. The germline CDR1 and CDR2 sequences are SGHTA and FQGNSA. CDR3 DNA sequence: TGTGCCAGCAGCCTATATCAGCCCGGAAACACCATATATTTT. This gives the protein CASSLYQPGNTIYF.

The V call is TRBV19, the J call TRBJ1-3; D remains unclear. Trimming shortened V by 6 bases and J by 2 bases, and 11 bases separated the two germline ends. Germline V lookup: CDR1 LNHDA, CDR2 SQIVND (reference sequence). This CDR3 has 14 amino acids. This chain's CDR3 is CASSPELPGNTIYF. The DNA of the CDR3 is TGTGCCAGTAGCCCCGAACTTCCTGGAAACACCATATATTTT.

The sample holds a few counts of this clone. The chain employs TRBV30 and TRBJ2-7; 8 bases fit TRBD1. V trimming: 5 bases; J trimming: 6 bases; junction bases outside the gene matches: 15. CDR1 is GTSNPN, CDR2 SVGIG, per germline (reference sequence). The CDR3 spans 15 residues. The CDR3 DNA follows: TGTGCCTGGGAACCAGGGGGCGGCAATTCGGGCGAGCAGTACTTC. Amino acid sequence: CAWEPGGGNSGEQYF.

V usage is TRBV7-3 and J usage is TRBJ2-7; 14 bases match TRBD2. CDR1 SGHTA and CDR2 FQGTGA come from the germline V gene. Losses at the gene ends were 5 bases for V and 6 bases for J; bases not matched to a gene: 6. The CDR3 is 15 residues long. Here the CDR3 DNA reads TGTGCCAGCAGCCAAGGCGGACTAGCGGGAGGCGAGCAGTACTTC. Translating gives CASSQGGLAGGEQYF.

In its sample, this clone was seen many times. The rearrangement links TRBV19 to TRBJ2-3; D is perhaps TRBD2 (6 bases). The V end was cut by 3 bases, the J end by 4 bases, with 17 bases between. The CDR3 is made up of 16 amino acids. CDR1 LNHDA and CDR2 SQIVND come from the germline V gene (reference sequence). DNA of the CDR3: TGTGCCAGTAGTATCGGAGGGGCAAGGTCGGCAGATACGCAGTATTTT. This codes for CASSIGGARSADTQYF.

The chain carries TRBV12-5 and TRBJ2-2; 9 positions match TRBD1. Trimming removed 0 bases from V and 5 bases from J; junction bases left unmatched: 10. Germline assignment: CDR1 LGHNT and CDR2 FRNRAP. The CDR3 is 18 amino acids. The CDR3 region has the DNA TGTGCTAGTGGTTTGGTATTTTCGGGACAGGGTCGTACCGGGGAGCTGTTTTTT. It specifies CASGLVFSGQGRTGELFF.

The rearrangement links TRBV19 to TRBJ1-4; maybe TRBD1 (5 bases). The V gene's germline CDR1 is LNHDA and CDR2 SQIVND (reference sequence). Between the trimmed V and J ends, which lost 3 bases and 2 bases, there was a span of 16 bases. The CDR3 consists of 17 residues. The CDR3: CASSITGGYSTNEKLFF. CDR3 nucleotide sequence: TGTGCCAGTAGTATTACCGGGGGGTATTCGACTAATGAAAAACTGTTTTTT. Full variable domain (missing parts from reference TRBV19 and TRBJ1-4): DGGITQSPKYLFRKEGQNVTLSCEQNLNHDAMYWYRQDPGQGLRLIYYSQIVNDFQKGDIAEGYSVSREKKESFPLTVTSAQKNPTAFYLCASSITGGYSTNEKLFFGSGTQLSVL.

The CDR3 spells CASSYAYRGSNTEAFF. CDR3 DNA sequence: TGTGCCAGCAGTTACGCCTACAGGGGGTCCAACACTGAAGCTTTCTTT. The V gene is TRBV6-5, the J gene TRBJ1-1; 8 bases agree with TRBD1. The CDR3 has 16 residues. The V and J ends lost 2 bases and 2 bases, in that order; junction bases with no gene match: 7. From germline, CDR1 is MNHEY and CDR2 SVGAGI.

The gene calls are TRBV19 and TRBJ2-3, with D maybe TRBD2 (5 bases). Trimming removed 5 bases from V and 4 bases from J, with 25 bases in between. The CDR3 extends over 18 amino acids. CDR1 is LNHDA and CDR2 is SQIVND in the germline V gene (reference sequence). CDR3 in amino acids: CASSVAPIISALADTQYF. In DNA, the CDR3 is TGTGCCAGTAGTGTTGCGCCAATAATTAGCGCTCTGGCAGATACGCAGTATTTT. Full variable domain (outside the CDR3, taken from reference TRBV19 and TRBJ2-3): DGGITQSPKYLFRKEGQNVTLSCEQNLNHDAMYWYRQDPGQGLRLIYYSQIVNDFQKGDIAEGYSVSREKKESFPLTVTSAQKNPTAFYLCASSVAPIISALADTQYFGPGTRLTVL.

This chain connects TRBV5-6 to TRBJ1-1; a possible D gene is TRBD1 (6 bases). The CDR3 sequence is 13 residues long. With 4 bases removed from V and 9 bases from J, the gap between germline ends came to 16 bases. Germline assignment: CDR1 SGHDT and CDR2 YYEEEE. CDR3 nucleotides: TGTGCCAGCAGCCTAGGGCAGGGGACCCAAGCTTTCTTT. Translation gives CASSLGQGTQAFF.

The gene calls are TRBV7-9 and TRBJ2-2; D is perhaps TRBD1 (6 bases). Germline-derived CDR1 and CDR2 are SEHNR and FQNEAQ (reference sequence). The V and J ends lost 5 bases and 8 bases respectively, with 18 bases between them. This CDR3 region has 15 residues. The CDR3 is CASSPQRGTMGELFF. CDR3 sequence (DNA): TGTGCCAGCAGCCCACAAAGGGGGACCATGGGGGAGCTGTTTTTT.

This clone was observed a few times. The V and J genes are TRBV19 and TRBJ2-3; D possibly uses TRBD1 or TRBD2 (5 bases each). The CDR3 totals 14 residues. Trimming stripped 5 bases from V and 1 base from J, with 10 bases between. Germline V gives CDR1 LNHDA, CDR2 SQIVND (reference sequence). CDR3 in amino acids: CASSLRGRTDTQYF. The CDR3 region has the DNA TGTGCCAGTAGTTTGAGGGGTCGCACAGATACGCAGTATTTT.

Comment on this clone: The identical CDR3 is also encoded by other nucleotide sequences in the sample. The CDR3 sequence is CASSFPGQGNYGYTF. Written as DNA, the CDR3 is TGTGCCAGCAGCTTTCCGGGACAGGGGAACTATGGCTACACCTTC. The chain is built from TRBV7-2 and TRBJ1-2; 10 bases are a match to TRBD1. CDR3 length equals 15 residues. V gave up 3 bases and J gave up 2 bases; unmatched junction bases: 3. The V gene's germline CDR1 is SGHTA and CDR2 FQGNSA.

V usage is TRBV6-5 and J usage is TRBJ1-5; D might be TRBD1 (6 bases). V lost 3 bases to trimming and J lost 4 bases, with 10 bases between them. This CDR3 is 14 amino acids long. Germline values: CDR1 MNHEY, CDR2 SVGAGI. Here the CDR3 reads CASSYSGQNQPQHF. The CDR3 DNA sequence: TGTGCCAGCAGTTATTCCGGACAGAATCAGCCCCAGCATTTT.

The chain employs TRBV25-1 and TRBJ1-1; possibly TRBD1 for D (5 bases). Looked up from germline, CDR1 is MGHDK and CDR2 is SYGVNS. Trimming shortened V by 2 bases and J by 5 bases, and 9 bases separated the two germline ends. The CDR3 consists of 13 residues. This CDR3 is CASSEQGKTEAFF. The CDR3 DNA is TGTGCCAGCAGTGAACAGGGTAAAACTGAAGCTTTCTTT.

The CDR3 loop reads CASRSQGGTEAFF. DNA for the CDR3: TGTGCCAGCAGATCACAGGGAGGTACTGAAGCTTTCTTT. The J gene is TRBJ1-1, the V gene TRBV27, with D possibly being TRBD1 (6 bases). Between the trimmed V and J ends, which lost 6 bases and 5 bases, there was a span of 13 bases. CDR3 length: 13 residues. Germline assignment: CDR1 MNHEY and CDR2 SMNVEV (reference sequence).

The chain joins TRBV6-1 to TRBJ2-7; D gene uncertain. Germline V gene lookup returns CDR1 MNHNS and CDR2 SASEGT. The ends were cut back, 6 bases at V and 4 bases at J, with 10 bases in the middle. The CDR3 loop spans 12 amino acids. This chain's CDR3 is CASRHDWYEQYF. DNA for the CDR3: TGTGCCAGCAGACACGACTGGTACGAGCAGTACTTC.

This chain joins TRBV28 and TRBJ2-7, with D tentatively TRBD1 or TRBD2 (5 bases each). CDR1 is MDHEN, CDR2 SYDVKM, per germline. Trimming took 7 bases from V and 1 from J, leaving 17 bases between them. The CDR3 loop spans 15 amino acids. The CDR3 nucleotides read TGTGCCAGCAAAGGGCTGGGGGTTGGGTCCTACGAGCAGTACTTC. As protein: CASKGLGVGSYEQYF.

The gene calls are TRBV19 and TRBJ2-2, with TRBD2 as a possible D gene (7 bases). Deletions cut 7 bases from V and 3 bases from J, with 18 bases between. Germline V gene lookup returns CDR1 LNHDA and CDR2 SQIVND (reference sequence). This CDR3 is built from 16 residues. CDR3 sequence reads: CASTTGAGAHTGELFF. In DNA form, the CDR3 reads TGTGCCAGTACTACGGGGGCGGGGGCGCACACCGGGGAGCTGTTTTTT.